Listed below are T cell receptor beta chains from one sample, sequenced in a study of PD-1 blockade in mismatch repair-deficient tumors. The protocol was immunoSEQ multiplex PCR, while the TCRdb copy is restricted to in-frame clones and leaves out a portion. Among some 120,000 clones listed, around 83% were seen once. Specimen: peripheral blood, collected 44 weeks after starting pembrolizumab. These receptors were obtained from an adult with mismatch repair-deficient cancer. Each CDR3 is given with its conserved first and last residue. D genes are given only for firm matches. Only part of the rows carry a size: once, few, many, or a class if the clone is expanded.

J | V | size | D | CDR3 | DNA
TRBJ2-7 | TRBV5-1 | few | - | CASSSQHGVQYF | TGCGCCAGCAGCTCCCAACACGGCGTGCAGTACTTC
TRBJ2-7 | TRBV7-6 | many | TRBD1 | CASSLGGGSSGEQYF | TGTGCCAGCAGCTTAGGAGGGGGCAGCTCTGGGGAGCAGTACTTC
TRBJ1-4 | TRBV4-3 | once | - | CASSQGGDSPVEKLFF | TGCGCCAGCAGCCAAGGGGGAGACAGCCCTGTCGAAAAACTGTTTTTT
TRBJ2-7 | TRBV27 | - | - | CASGLDYEQYF | TGTGCCAGTGGACTCGACTACGAGCAGTACTTC
TRBJ2-7 | TRBV5-5 | - | - | CASSAWGQGPSYEQYF | TGTGCCAGCAGCGCCTGGGGTCAAGGCCCATCCTACGAGCAGTACTTC
TRBJ1-1 | TRBV7-3 | few | TRBD1 | CASGRDRSTEAFF | TGTGCCAGCGGCCGGGACAGGAGCACTGAAGCTTTCTTT
TRBJ1-4 | TRBV18 | - | - | CASSSGGEKLFF | TGTGCCAGCTCCTCCGGAGGGGAAAAACTGTTTTTT
TRBJ2-3 | TRBV4-3 | - | - | CASSQGGLWESSTDTQYF | TGCGCCAGCAGCCAAGGCGGTCTGTGGGAGTCAAGCACAGATACGCAGTATTTT
TRBJ2-7 | TRBV6-1 | - | - | CASSSMVYEQYF | TGTGCCAGCAGTTCCATGGTGTACGAGCAGTACTTC
TRBJ2-2 | TRBV5-4 | - | TRBD2 | CASSFSRRGRSGTGELFF | TGTGCCAGCAGCTTCTCACGGCGGGGGAGGTCCGGCACCGGGGAGCTGTTTTTT
TRBJ2-5 | TRBV5-4 | - | - | CASSLTPGSRVETQYF | TGTGCCAGCAGCTTGACCCCGGGGAGTCGGGTGGAGACCCAGTACTTC